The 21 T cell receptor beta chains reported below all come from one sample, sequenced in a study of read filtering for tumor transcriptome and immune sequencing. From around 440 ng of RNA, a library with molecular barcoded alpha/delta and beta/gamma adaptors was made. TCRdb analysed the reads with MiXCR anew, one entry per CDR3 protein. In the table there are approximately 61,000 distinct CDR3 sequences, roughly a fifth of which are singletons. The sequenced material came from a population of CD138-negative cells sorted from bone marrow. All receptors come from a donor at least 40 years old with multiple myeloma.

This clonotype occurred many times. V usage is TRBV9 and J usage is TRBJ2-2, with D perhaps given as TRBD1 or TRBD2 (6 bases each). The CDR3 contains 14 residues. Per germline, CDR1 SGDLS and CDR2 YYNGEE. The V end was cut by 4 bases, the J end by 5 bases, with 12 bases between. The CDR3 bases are TGTGCCAGCAGCCCGGGGGCGCGGACCGGGGAGCTGTTTTTT. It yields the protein CASSPGARTGELFF.

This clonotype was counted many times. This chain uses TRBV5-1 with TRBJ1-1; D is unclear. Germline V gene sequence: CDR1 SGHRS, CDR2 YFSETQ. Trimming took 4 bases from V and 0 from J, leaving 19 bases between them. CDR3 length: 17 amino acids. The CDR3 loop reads CASSRSADSLMNTEAFF. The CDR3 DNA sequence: TGCGCCAGCAGCCGATCGGCGGATTCGTTAATGAACACTGAAGCTTTCTTT. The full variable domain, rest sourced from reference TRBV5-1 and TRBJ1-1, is KAGVTQTPRYLIKTRGQQVTLSCSPISGHRSVSWYQQTPGQGLQFLFEYFSETQRNKGNFPGRFSGRQFSNSRSEMNVSTLELGDSALYLCASSRSADSLMNTEAFFGQGTRLTVV.

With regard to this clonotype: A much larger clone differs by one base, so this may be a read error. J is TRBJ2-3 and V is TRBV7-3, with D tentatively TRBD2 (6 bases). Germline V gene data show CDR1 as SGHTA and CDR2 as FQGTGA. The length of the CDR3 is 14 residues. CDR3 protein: CASRGVADTDTRYF. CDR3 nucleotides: TGTGCCAGCAGGGGGGTAGCGGATACAGATACGCGGTATTTT.

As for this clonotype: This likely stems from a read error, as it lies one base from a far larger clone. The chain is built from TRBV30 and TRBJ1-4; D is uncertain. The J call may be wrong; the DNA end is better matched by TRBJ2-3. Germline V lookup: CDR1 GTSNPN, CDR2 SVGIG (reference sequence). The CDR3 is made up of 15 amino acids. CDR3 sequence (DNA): TGTGCCTGGAGTGACTCCCTAGTTACTACAAATACGCAGTATTTT. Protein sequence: CAWSDSLVTTNTQYF.

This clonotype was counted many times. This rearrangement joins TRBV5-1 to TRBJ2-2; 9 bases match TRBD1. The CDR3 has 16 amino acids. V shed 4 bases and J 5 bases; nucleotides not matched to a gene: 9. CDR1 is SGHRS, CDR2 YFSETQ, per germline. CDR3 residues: CASSKTDRGETGELFF. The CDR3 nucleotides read TGCGCCAGCAGCAAGACAGACAGGGGGGAAACCGGGGAGCTGTTTTTT.

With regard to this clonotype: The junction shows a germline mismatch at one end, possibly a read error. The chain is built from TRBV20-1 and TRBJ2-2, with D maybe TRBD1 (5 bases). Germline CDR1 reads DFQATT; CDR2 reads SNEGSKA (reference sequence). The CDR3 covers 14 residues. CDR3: CSVGHQKGAVELFF. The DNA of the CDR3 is TGCAGTGTTGGTCATCAGAAAGGGGCCGTGGAGCTGTTTTTC.

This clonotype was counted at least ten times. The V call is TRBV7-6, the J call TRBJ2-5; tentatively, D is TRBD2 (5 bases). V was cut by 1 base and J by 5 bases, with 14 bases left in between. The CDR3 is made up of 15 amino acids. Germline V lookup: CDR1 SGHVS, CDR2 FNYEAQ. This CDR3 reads CASSLVGLASETQYF. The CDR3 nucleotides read TGTGCCAGCAGCTTAGTGGGTCTAGCCTCCGAGACCCAGTACTTC.

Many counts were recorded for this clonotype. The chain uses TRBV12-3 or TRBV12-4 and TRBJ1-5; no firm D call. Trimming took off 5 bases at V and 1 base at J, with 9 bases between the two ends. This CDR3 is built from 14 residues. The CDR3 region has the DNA TGTGCCAGCAGTGGGTCGTTAAGCAATCAGCCCCAGCATTTT. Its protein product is CASSGSLSNQPQHF.

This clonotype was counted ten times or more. The CDR3: CAISLRNPNTGELFF. The DNA for the CDR3 is TGTGCCATCAGCCTGAGAAATCCCAACACCGGGGAGCTGTTTTTT. The chain recombines TRBV10-3 with TRBJ2-2; the D is unclear. V gave up 6 bases and J gave up 2 bases, with 13 bases separating them. Germline lookup yields CDR1 ENHRY and CDR2 SYGVKD. The CDR3 contains 15 residues.

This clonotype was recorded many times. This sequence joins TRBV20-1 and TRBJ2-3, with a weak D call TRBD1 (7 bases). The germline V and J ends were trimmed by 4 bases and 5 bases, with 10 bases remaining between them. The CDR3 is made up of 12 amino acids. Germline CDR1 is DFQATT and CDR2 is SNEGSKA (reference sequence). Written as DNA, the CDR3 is TGCAGTGCTATCCAGGGGGGAGATACGCAGTATTTT. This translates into CSAIQGGDTQYF.

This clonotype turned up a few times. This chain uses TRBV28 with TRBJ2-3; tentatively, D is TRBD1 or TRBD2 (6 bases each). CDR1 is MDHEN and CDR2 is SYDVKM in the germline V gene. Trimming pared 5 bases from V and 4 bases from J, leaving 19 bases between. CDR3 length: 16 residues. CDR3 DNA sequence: TGTGCCAGCAGTCCCTTGCTGGGGGGCGATGCAGATACGCAGTATTTT. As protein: CASSPLLGGDADTQYF. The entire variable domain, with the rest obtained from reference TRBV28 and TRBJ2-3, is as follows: DVKVTQSSRYLVKRTGEKVFLECVQDMDHENMFWYRQDPGLGLRLIYFSYDVKMKEKGDIPEGYSVSREKKERFSLILESASTNQTSMYLCASSPLLGGDADTQYFGPGTRLTVL.

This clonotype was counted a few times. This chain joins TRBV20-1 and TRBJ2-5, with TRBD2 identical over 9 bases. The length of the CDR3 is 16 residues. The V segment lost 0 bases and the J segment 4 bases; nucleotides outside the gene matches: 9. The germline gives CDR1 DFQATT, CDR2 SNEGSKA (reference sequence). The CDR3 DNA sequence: TGCAGTGCTAGAGATCCGAGCGGGAGGTTTAGAGAGACCCAGTACTTC. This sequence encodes CSARDPSGRFRETQYF.

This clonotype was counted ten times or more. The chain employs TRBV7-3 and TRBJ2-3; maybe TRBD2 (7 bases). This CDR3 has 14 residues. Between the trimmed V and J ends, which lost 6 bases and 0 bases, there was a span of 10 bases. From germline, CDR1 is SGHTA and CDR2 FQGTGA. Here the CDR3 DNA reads TGTGCCAGCAGAAGCGGGACAAGCACAGATACGCAGTATTTT. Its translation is CASRSGTSTDTQYF.

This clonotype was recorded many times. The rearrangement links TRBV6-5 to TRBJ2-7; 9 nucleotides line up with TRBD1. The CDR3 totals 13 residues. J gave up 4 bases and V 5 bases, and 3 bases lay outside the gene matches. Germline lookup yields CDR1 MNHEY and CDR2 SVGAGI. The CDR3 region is CASSPDRGYEQYF. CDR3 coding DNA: TGTGCCAGCAGTCCTGACAGGGGGTACGAGCAGTACTTC.

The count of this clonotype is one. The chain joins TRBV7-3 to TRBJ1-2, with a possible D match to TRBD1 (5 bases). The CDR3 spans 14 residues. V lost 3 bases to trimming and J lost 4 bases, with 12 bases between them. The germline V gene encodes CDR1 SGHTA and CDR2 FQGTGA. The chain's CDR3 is CASSLAVDTYGYTF. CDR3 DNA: TGTGCCAGCAGCTTGGCTGTGGACACCTATGGCTACACCTTC.

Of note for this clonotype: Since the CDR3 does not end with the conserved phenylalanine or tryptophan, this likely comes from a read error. CDR3 nucleotides: TGTGCCAGACCGAACAGGAGCGGCTATGGCTACACCCTC. Amino acids: CARPNRSGYGYTL. The chain carries TRBV7-3 and TRBJ1-2, with D possibly matching TRBD1 (5 bases). V lost 9 bases and J lost 4, with 15 bases in between. CDR3 length: 13 amino acids. Germline V gene lookup returns CDR1 SGHTA and CDR2 FQGTGA.

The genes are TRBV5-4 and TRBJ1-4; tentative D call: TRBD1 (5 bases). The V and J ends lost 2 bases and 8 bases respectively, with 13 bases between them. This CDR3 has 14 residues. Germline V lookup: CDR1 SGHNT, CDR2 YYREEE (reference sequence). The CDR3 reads CASSFGAREEKLFF. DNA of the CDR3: TGTGCCAGCAGCTTTGGGGCTCGAGAGGAAAAACTGTTTTTT.

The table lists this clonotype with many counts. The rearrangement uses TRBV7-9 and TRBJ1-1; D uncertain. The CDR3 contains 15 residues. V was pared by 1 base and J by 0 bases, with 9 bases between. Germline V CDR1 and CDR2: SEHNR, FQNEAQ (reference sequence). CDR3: CASSLVVGMNTEAFF. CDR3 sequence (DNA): TGTGCCAGCAGCTTAGTGGTCGGCATGAACACTGAAGCTTTCTTT.

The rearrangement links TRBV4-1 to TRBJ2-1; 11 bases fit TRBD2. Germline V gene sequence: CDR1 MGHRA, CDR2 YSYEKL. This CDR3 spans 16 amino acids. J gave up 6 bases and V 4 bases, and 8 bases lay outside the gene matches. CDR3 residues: CASSPPGTSGGNEQFF. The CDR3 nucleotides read TGCGCCAGCAGCCCGCCCGGGACTAGCGGTGGCAATGAGCAGTTCTTC.

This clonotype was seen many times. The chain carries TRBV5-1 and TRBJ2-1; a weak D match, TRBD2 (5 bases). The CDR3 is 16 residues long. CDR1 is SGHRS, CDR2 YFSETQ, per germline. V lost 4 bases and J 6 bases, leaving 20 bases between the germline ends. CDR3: CASSPGRLQRGNEQFF. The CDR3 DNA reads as TGCGCCAGCAGCCCCGGACGGCTCCAACGGGGCAATGAGCAGTTCTTC.

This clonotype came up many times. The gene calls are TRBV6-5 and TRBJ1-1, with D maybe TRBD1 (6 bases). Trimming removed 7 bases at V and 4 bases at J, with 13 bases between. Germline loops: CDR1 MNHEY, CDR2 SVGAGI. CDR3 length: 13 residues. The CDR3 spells CASTEGVGTEAFF. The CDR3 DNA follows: TGTGCCAGCACTGAGGGGGTTGGCACTGAAGCTTTCTTT.